Presented here are 31 T cell receptor beta chains from one specimen sequenced in a study of cytomegalovirus exposure and HLA in healthy donors. Primers: 60 Vbeta forward and 13 Jbeta reverse. TCRdb's copy holds only in-frame clones and misses some; the assay was immunoSEQ multiplex PCR. The sample lists around 130,000 clones; approximately 80% were seen once. The sample taken for sequencing was PBMCs. The receptors originated from a man between 35 and 55 years old in good health and CMV-seronegative.

The rearrangement links TRBV20-1 to TRBJ1-2; D uncertain. Germline V CDR1 and CDR2: DFQATT, SNEGSKA (reference sequence). The V gene lost 5 bases and the J gene lost 4 bases, with 5 bases spanning the gap. The CDR3 contains 10 residues. CDR3 region: CSALGYGYTF. CDR3 sequence (DNA): TGCAGTGCTCTAGGCTATGGCTACACCTTC.

V and J are TRBV28 and TRBJ1-5, with unresolved D. The ends were cut back, 4 bases at V and 0 bases at J, with 7 bases in the middle. The CDR3 runs 14 residues. From germline, CDR1 is MDHEN and CDR2 SYDVKM. The CDR3 nucleotides are TGTGCCAGCAGTTCCGGTTATAGCAATCAGCCCCAGCATTTT. This codes for CASSSGYSNQPQHF.

The chain links TRBV7-8 to TRBJ1-1; D unresolved. The V and J ends lost 4 bases and 0 bases respectively, with 12 bases between them. The CDR3 extends over 15 amino acids. The germline gives CDR1 SGHVS, CDR2 FQNEAQ. In DNA, the CDR3 is TGTGCCAGCAGCTCCGGAGCCTCGATGAACACTGAAGCTTTCTTT. Its translation is CASSSGASMNTEAFF.

This clone has just one count. V usage is TRBV21-1 and J usage is TRBJ1-5; TRBD1 is the table's D call, not checked against the DNA. TRBV21-1 is a listed pseudogene. The CDR3 is 16 residues long. The CDR3 region is CAPPATDRSINQPQHF. The CDR3 coding sequence is TGTGCCCCCCCCGCCACAGACAGGTCAATCAATCAGCCCCAGCATTTT.

The J gene is TRBJ1-1, the V gene TRBV5-1; D is uncertain. Trimming cost V 0 bases and J 2 bases, with 11 bases left between them. This CDR3 is built from 15 residues. In germline, CDR1 is SGHRS, CDR2 YFSETQ. The CDR3: CASSLGGGINTEAFF. CDR3 nucleotides: TGCGCCAGCAGCTTGGGGGGAGGAATTAACACTGAAGCTTTCTTT.

The chain links TRBV6-1 to TRBJ1-6, with 10 bases aligning to TRBD1. From germline, CDR1 is MNHNS and CDR2 SASEGT. The CDR3 consists of 14 residues. With V trimmed by 1 base and J by 9 bases, 0 bases remained unmatched. CDR3 nucleotide sequence: TGTGCCAGCAGTGAAGGGACAGGGGGTTCACCCCTCCACTTT. It codes for CASSEGTGGSPLHF.

This rearrangement joins TRBV19 to TRBJ2-3; 12 bases map to TRBD2. With V trimmed by 8 bases and J by 8 bases, 17 bases remained unmatched. The CDR3 contains 17 residues. Germline CDR1 is LNHDA and CDR2 is SQIVND (reference sequence). CDR3 nucleotides: TGTGCCAGTGCTGTGGGGGCTAGCGGGGGGGCCAGGTCTACGCAGTATTTT. Encoded protein: CASAVGASGGARSTQYF.

V is TRBV18 and J is TRBJ1-5, with 9 bases that match TRBD1. The CDR3 totals 13 residues. CDR1 is KGHSH, CDR2 LQKENI, per germline. With V trimmed by 8 bases and J by 8 bases, 7 bases remained unmatched. The CDR3 sequence: CASRPGQGEPQHF. In DNA form, the CDR3 reads TGTGCCAGCCGACCGGGACAGGGTGAGCCCCAGCATTTT.

The chain carries TRBV19 and TRBJ2-7, with a possible D match to TRBD2 (6 bases). This CDR3 spans 15 amino acids. The V end lost 5 bases, the J end lost 3 bases, and 17 bases lay between the germline ends. The germline gives CDR1 LNHDA, CDR2 SQIVND (reference sequence). The CDR3 DNA sequence: TGTGCCAGTAGTTTAGGCCACACGGAGGGCTACGAGCAGTACTTC. It encodes CASSLGHTEGYEQYF.

The CDR3 nucleotides are TGCGCCAGCAGCGTAGCGGGAGGGCCAGTCGTCTCTACGCAGTATTTT. This codes for CASSVAGGPVVSTQYF. V and J are TRBV4-3 and TRBJ2-3; 11 bases map to TRBD2. This CDR3 is built from 16 residues. Germline CDR1 and CDR2: LGHNA and YSLEER. Trimming took 5 bases from V and 8 from J; bases not matched to a gene: 12.

The rearrangement joins TRBV7-9 to TRBJ1-6, with D maybe TRBD1 (6 bases). The germline V gene encodes CDR1 SEHNR and CDR2 FQNEAQ (reference sequence). Trimming stripped 0 bases from V and 10 bases from J, with 13 bases between. The CDR3 is 15 residues long. The CDR3 nucleotides are TGTGCCAGCAGCTTAGCAGGGGGAACGGGGTCACCCCTCCACTTT. This encodes CASSLAGGTGSPLHF.

V and J are TRBV2 and TRBJ2-2, with 7 bases that match TRBD2. This CDR3 is 15 amino acids long. Germline assignment: CDR1 SNHLY and CDR2 FYNNEI. The V segment lost 8 bases and the J segment 4 bases; nucleotides outside the gene matches: 10. DNA of the CDR3: TGTGCCAGCCGATGGGGACCGGGAGGCACCGGGGAGCTGTTTTTT. This encodes CASRWGPGGTGELFF.

This clone showed up just once. The rearrangement links TRBV9 to TRBJ2-3, with TRBD2 identical over 7 bases. Germline trimming cut 0 bases from V and 6 bases from J; bases unmatched to any gene: 10. This CDR3 spans 16 amino acids. Germline V gene sequence: CDR1 SGDLS, CDR2 YYNGEE. DNA for the CDR3: TGTGCCAGCAGCGTAGAAACGGGGGGACCCTCGGATACGCAGTATTTT. It is translated as CASSVETGGPSDTQYF.

This chain joins TRBV7-6 and TRBJ1-4; 10 bases are shared with TRBD1. The CDR3 length is 15 residues. CDR1 and CDR2 (germline): SGHVS, FNYEAQ. The V and J ends lost 1 base and 7 bases, in that order; junction bases with no gene match: 3. This CDR3 reads CASSLGQGATEKLFF. As DNA, the CDR3 is TGTGCCAGCAGCTTAGGACAGGGGGCAACTGAAAAACTGTTTTTT.

The rearrangement uses TRBV7-9 and TRBJ1-5; no reliable D call. Between the trimmed V and J ends, which lost 3 bases and 3 bases, there was a span of 3 bases. The CDR3 is 12 amino acids. Germline V gene sequence: CDR1 SEHNR, CDR2 FQNEAQ (reference sequence). The CDR3 sequence is CASSFNNQPQHF. The DNA of the CDR3 is TGTGCCAGCAGCTTCAACAATCAGCCCCAGCATTTT.

This sequence joins TRBV19 and TRBJ1-5; tentative D call: TRBD1 (6 bases). Trimming removed 4 bases from V and 6 bases from J, with 22 bases in between. The germline V gene has CDR1 LNHDA and CDR2 SQIVND (reference sequence). This CDR3 is 17 amino acids long. The CDR3 sequence: CASSTPPSGVRLQPQHF. The DNA for the CDR3 is TGTGCCAGTAGTACCCCCCCTTCAGGGGTAAGGCTTCAGCCCCAGCATTTT. Drawing the rest from reference TRBV19 and TRBJ1-5, the complete variable domain is DGGITQSPKYLFRKEGQNVTLSCEQNLNHDAMYWYRQDPGQGLRLIYYSQIVNDFQKGDIAEGYSVSREKKESFPLTVTSAQKNPTAFYLCASSTPPSGVRLQPQHFGDGTRLSIL.

The rearrangement joins TRBV27 to TRBJ1-4; D is possibly TRBD1 (6 bases). Germline CDR1 MNHEY, CDR2 SMNVEV (reference sequence). Deletions cut 2 bases from V and 7 bases from J, with 17 bases between. The CDR3 totals 16 residues. CDR3 DNA sequence: TGTGCCAGCAGTTTAACGCCCAGGGGCCTCCGTGAAAAACTGTTTTTT. It is translated as CASSLTPRGLREKLFF.

The chain employs TRBV19 and TRBJ2-1, with 8 bases matching TRBD1. The trim removed 5 bases at V and 16 bases at J, leaving 10 bases unmatched. This CDR3 is 12 amino acids long. CDR1 LNHDA and CDR2 SQIVND come from the germline V gene (reference sequence). CDR3 residues: CASSQNRDRFFF. CDR3 DNA sequence: TGTGCCAGTAGTCAAAACCGGGACAGGTTTTTCTTC.

V gene TRBV30 combines with J gene TRBJ1-1, with a possible D match to TRBD1 (5 bases). The V gene's germline CDR1 is GTSNPN and CDR2 SVGIG (reference sequence). V was clipped by 0 bases and J by 2 bases, with 10 bases between them. CDR3 size: 14 residues. The CDR3 coding sequence is TGTGCCTGGAGTGTCGGGGGGGGTAACACTGAAGCTTTCTTT. The encoded protein is CAWSVGGGNTEAFF.

This clone was recorded once. This chain connects TRBV6-5 to TRBJ2-7; tentatively, D is TRBD1 (5 bases). CDR1 is MNHEY, CDR2 SVGAGI, per germline. The CDR3 contains 15 residues. Trimming removed 5 bases at V and 6 bases at J, with 20 bases between. CDR3 amino acids: CASSGLTDGWSEQYF. The CDR3 DNA is TGTGCCAGCAGTGGGTTGACAGACGGGTGGAGCGAGCAGTACTTC.

This sequence joins TRBV7-9 and TRBJ2-1; a weak D match, TRBD1 (6 bases). This CDR3 spans 13 amino acids. The V end lost 4 bases, the J end lost 7 bases, and 11 bases lay between the germline ends. Looked up from germline, CDR1 is SEHNR and CDR2 is FQNEAQ (reference sequence). DNA of the CDR3: TGTGCCAGCAGCTCGCCTGGGACAAATGAGCAGTTCTTC. It is translated as CASSSPGTNEQFF.

V is TRBV4-3 and J is TRBJ2-1; 7 nucleotides agree with TRBD2. V gave up 4 bases and J gave up 7 bases; unmatched junction bases: 7. Germline-derived CDR1 and CDR2 are LGHNA and YSLEER. This CDR3 contains 14 residues. CDR3 bases: TGCGCCAGCAGCCCCAGACTAGCTACGAATGAGCAGTTCTTC. It codes for CASSPRLATNEQFF.

The chain carries TRBV2 and TRBJ2-2, with D possibly being TRBD1 (5 bases). The CDR3 is 14 amino acids. Trimming took 6 bases from V and 1 from J, leaving 9 bases between them. Germline-derived CDR1 and CDR2 are SNHLY and FYNNEI. CDR3 protein: CASRTQENTGELFF. The CDR3 DNA sequence: TGTGCCAGCAGGACACAGGAGAACACCGGGGAGCTGTTTTTT.

The rearrangement links TRBV4-3 to TRBJ1-1, with 8 bases aligning to TRBD1. The V and J ends lost 0 bases and 7 bases, in that order; junction bases with no gene match: 7. CDR1 and CDR2 from the germline V gene are LGHNA and YSLEER. The CDR3 is 15 amino acids. CDR3 protein: CASSQDLRGRSEAFF. The CDR3 bases are TGCGCCAGCAGCCAAGATCTCAGGGGGCGAAGTGAAGCTTTCTTT.

This sequence joins TRBV11-2 and TRBJ1-1, with D possibly matching TRBD1 (6 bases). CDR3 length: 14 amino acids. V was trimmed by 4 bases and J by 5 bases, leaving 14 bases between them. Germline lookup yields CDR1 SGHAT and CDR2 FQNNGV. CDR3 DNA: TGTGCCAGCAGCTCAAGTATAAGGGGGACTGAAGCTTTCTTT. This gives the protein CASSSSIRGTEAFF.

The genes are TRBV30 and TRBJ2-5; 8 positions match TRBD1. Germline trimming cut 7 bases from V and 5 bases from J; bases unmatched to any gene: 12. Germline values: CDR1 GTSNPN, CDR2 SVGIG (reference sequence). The CDR3 has 14 residues. CDR3 nucleotide sequence: TGTGCCTCGACCGGGACAGGACTTAGGGAGACCCAGTACTTC. Its translation is CASTGTGLRETQYF.

DNA of the CDR3: TGTGCCACCCAAAAGGACCGACAGGTCCCGGGGCAGTACTTC. Translation gives CATQKDRQVPGQYF. This sequence joins TRBV10-3 and TRBJ2-7; the D gene is possibly TRBD1 (6 bases). CDR3 length: 14 residues. Germline V gene sequence: CDR1 ENHRY, CDR2 SYGVKD. With 10 bases removed from V and 9 bases from J, the gap between germline ends came to 25 bases.

This chain uses TRBV30 with TRBJ1-1; 8 nucleotides line up with TRBD1. Germline trimming cut 3 bases from V and 5 bases from J; bases unmatched to any gene: 8. The germline CDR1 and CDR2 sequences are GTSNPN and SVGIG (reference sequence). There are 14 residues in the CDR3. In nucleotides, the CDR3 is TGTGCCTGGAGCCTACGGACAGGGTATACTGAAGCTTTCTTT. It encodes CAWSLRTGYTEAFF.

This chain uses TRBV2 with TRBJ1-2; 7 positions match TRBD1. This CDR3 contains 13 residues. V lost 7 bases and J lost 2; bases outside the gene matches: 4. CDR1 and CDR2 from the germline V gene are SNHLY and FYNNEI. The CDR3 spells CASKEGANYGYTF. CDR3 nucleotides: TGTGCCAGCAAGGAGGGGGCGAACTATGGCTACACCTTC.

The chain employs TRBV9 and TRBJ2-1; tentatively, D is TRBD1 (6 bases). Germline V gene sequence: CDR1 SGDLS, CDR2 YYNGEE. The CDR3 extends over 16 amino acids. The V gene lost 0 bases and the J gene lost 2 bases, with 12 bases spanning the gap. The CDR3 loop is CASSVVDSTPYNEQFF. CDR3 in DNA: TGTGCCAGCAGCGTAGTGGACAGTACCCCCTACAATGAGCAGTTCTTC.

The chain couples TRBV7-8 to TRBJ1-5, with 7 bases identical to TRBD1. Germline loops: CDR1 SGHVS, CDR2 FQNEAQ. Unmatched junction bases numbered 7, after V lost 5 bases and J lost 0 bases. This CDR3 has 16 amino acids. The CDR3 DNA reads as TGTGCCAGCAGCGCTGACAGGGCGACTAGCAATCAGCCCCAGCATTTT. Its translation: CASSADRATSNQPQHF.